One sample yielded the 9 T cell receptor beta chains listed below, sequenced in a study of identifying expanded T cells in peripheral blood. Sequencing used immunoSEQ multiplex PCR; TCRdb keeps in-frame clones, though not all of them. There are 84,000 or so clones in the sample; over 75% occur only once, and 2.5% to 3% lies in the top ten. Sample: blood. The receptors were sampled from a person aged 18 to 70 in good health.

V usage is TRBV5-1 and J usage is TRBJ2-1; 9 positions match TRBD2. CDR3 length: 15 residues. Germline CDR1 is SGHRS and CDR2 is YFSETQ. J was trimmed by 6 bases and V by 0 bases; bases with no gene match: 4. CDR3 coding DNA: TGCGCCAGCAGCTTGGGTGGACTAGCGTTCAATGAGCAGTTCTTC. Translating it yields CASSLGGLAFNEQFF. The entire variable domain, with the rest obtained from reference TRBV5-1 and TRBJ2-1, is as follows: KAGVTQTPRYLIKTRGQQVTLSCSPISGHRSVSWYQQTPGQGLQFLFEYFSETQRNKGNFPGRFSGRQFSNSRSEMNVSTLELGDSALYLCASSLGGLAFNEQFFGPGTRLTVL.

The chain carries TRBV4-2 and TRBJ2-3; D not certain. In germline, CDR1 is LGHNA, CDR2 YNFKEQ. Trimming took off 0 bases at V and 0 bases at J, with 13 bases between the two ends. The CDR3 covers 17 residues. CDR3 in amino acids: CASSQDLLGSSTDTQYF. The CDR3 bases are TGTGCCAGCAGCCAAGATCTGCTAGGCTCAAGCACAGATACGCAGTATTTT.

The rearrangement uses TRBV7-2 and TRBJ1-1, with D unclear. Germline V gives CDR1 SGHTA, CDR2 FQGNSA. Trimming took 2 bases from V and 8 from J, leaving 12 bases between them. The CDR3 totals 13 residues. The CDR3 DNA follows: TGTGCCAGCAGCTTATTCGGAGGGAGGGAAGCTTTCTTT. Translated, it gives CASSLFGGREAFF.

The chain joins TRBV6-5 to TRBJ1-1; D unresolved. The CDR3 runs to 13 residues. CDR1 is MNHEY, CDR2 SVGAGI, per germline. Trimming shortened V by 6 bases and J by 1 base, and 9 bases separated the two germline ends. CDR3 loop: CASSWTGNTEAFF. Written as DNA, the CDR3 is TGTGCCAGCAGCTGGACTGGGAACACTGAAGCTTTCTTT.

The chain links TRBV2 to TRBJ2-1, with D maybe TRBD1 (6 bases). This CDR3 is 13 amino acids long. From germline, CDR1 is SNHLY and CDR2 FYNNEI. The ends were cut back, 8 bases at V and 7 bases at J, with 15 bases in the middle. CDR3 DNA sequence: TGTGCCAGCCACCGGGACATTGGGAATGAGCAGTTCTTC. Its translation is CASHRDIGNEQFF.

This clone was observed once. This sequence joins TRBV6-5 and TRBJ2-7; D remains ambiguous. The CDR3 spans 13 residues. Per germline, CDR1 MNHEY and CDR2 SVGAGI. The V and J ends lost 4 bases and 5 bases respectively, with 12 bases between them. The CDR3 region has the DNA TGTGCCAGCAGTTTCCCCTCCAGTCACGAGCAGTACTTC. Its protein product is CASSFPSSHEQYF.

The chain couples TRBV4-2 to TRBJ2-1; 16 positions agree with TRBD2. This CDR3 is 18 amino acids long. The V segment lost 3 bases and the J segment 5 bases; nucleotides outside the gene matches: 7. The germline V gene encodes CDR1 LGHNA and CDR2 YNFKEQ. Written as DNA, the CDR3 is TGTGCCAGCAGCCAGGGGACTAGCGGGAGGGCCTTTAACAATGAGCAGTTCTTC. Its protein product is CASSQGTSGRAFNNEQFF.

The chain uses TRBV7-6 and TRBJ2-7, with TRBD2 matching 8 bases. The CDR3 spans 15 residues. The germline CDR1 and CDR2 sequences are SGHVS and FNYEAQ. The junction had 8 bases not matched to a gene; V was cut back by 5 bases and J by 2 bases. The CDR3 sequence is CASSLIAGGTYEQYF. The CDR3 DNA follows: TGTGCCAGCAGCCTCATTGCGGGAGGCACCTACGAGCAGTACTTC. The entire variable domain, with the rest obtained from reference TRBV7-6 and TRBJ2-7, is as follows: GAGVSQSPRYKVTKRGQDVALRCDPISGHVSLYWYRQALGQGPEFLTYFNYEAQQDKSGLPNDRFSAERPEGSISTLTIQRTEQRDSAMYRCASSLIAGGTYEQYFGPGTRLTVT.

V usage is TRBV5-4 and J usage is TRBJ1-6, with D possibly matching TRBD1 (5 bases). With 0 bases removed from V and 8 bases from J, the gap between germline ends came to 18 bases. The CDR3 runs 17 residues. Germline CDR1 is SGHNT and CDR2 is YYREEE (reference sequence). As DNA, the CDR3 is TGTGCCAGCAGCTTGGTGGGACGGGCGGACGCGGATTCACCCCTCCACTTT. Residues: CASSLVGRADADSPLHF.